This TCR beta chain was sequenced during a study of CD4 T cells in relation to SARS-CoV-2 and coronaviruses. Study context: ViraFEST: approximately eleven-day antigen culture of PBMCs, then TCR beta CDR3 sequencing.

The method was immunoSEQ multiplex PCR; TCRdb's version includes in-frame clones alone and lacks a portion of them. In the table there are about 21,000 clones, roughly three quarters of which are singletons. CD4+ T cells from unexposed donors were obtained before the COVID-19 pandemic (2011-2018). Isolation of CD4+ T cells took place after approximately 10 days in culture. This CDR3 spans 16 amino acids. Germline V CDR1 and CDR2: LNHDA, SQIVND (reference sequence). With 1 base clipped from V and 2 bases from J, the junction kept 4 bases outside the gene matches. Findings of the study overall: In roughly 60% of donors, memory CD4+ clonotypes crossrecognized SARS-CoV-2 and at least one common cold coronavirus spike. Each donor contributed either pre-pandemic or post-infection samples, not both.

About this clone itself: Its antigen is still unknown.

The origin of this receptor is a human donor in good health. Sequencing input: CD4+ T cells from PBMCs, cultured in vitro. The chain carries TRBV19 and TRBJ2-1; 8 positions match TRBD2. This CDR3 is CASSIGKGLAYNEQFF. DNA of the CDR3: TGTGCCAGTAGTATAGGGAAGGGACTAGCCTACAATGAGCAGTTCTTC.